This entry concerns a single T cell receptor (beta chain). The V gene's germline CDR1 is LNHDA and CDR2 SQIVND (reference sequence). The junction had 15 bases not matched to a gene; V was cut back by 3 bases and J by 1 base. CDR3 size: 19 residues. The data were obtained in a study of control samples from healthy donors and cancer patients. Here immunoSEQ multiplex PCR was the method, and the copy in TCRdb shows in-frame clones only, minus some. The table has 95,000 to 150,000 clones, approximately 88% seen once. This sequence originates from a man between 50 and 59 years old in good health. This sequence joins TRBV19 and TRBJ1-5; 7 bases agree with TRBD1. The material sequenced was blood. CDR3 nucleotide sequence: TGTGCCAGTAGTATCCGACAAAATGACAGGGCGTCGAGCAATCAGCCCCAGCATTTT. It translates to CASSIRQNDRASSNQPQHF.